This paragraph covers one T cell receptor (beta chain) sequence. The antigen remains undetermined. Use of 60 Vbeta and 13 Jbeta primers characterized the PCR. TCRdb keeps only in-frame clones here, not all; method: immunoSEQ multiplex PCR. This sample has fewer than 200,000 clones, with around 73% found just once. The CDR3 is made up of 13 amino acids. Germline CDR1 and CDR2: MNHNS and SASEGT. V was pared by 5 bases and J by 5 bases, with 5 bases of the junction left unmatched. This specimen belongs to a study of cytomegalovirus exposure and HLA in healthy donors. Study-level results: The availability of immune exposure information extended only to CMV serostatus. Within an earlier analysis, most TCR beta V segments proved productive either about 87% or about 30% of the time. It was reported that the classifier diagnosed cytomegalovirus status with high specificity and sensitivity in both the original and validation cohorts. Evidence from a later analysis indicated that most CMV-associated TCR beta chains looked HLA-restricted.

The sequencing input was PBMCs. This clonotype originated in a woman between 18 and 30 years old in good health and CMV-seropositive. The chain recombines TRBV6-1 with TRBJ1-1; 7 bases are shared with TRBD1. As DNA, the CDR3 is TGTGCCAGCAGTCGCGGGACAGAGACTGAAGCTTTCTTT. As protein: CASSRGTETEAFF.